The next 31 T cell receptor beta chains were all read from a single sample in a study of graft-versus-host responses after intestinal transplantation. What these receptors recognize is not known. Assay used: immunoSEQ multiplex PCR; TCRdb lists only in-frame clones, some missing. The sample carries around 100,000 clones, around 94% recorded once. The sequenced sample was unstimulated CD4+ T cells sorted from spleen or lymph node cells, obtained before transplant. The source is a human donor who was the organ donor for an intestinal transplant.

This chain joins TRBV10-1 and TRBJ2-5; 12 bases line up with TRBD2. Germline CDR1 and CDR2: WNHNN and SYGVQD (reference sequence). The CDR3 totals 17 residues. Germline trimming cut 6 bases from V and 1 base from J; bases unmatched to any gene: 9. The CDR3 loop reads CASRQNPGLAGQETQYF. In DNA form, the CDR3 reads TGCGCCAGCAGACAAAATCCGGGACTAGCGGGCCAAGAGACCCAGTACTTC.

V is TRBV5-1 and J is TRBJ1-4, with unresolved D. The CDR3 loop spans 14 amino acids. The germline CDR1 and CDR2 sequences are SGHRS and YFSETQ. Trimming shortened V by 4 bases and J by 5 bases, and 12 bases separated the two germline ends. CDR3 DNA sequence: TGCGCCAGCAGCCTTAGCGGGGTAAATGAAAAACTGTTTTTT. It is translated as CASSLSGVNEKLFF.

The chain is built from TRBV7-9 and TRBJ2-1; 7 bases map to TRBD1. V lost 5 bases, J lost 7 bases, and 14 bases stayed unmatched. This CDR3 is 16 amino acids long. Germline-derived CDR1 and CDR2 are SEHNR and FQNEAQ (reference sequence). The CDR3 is CASSQGERVGSNEQFF. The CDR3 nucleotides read TGTGCCAGCAGCCAGGGGGAACGGGTTGGAAGTAATGAGCAGTTCTTC.

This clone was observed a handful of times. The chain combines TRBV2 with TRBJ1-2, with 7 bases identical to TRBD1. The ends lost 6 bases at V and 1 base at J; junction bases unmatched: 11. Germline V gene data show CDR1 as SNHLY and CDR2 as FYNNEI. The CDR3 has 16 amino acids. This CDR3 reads CASSRQGDYRNYGYTF. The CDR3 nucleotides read TGTGCCAGCAGCAGACAGGGAGACTATCGTAACTATGGCTACACCTTC.

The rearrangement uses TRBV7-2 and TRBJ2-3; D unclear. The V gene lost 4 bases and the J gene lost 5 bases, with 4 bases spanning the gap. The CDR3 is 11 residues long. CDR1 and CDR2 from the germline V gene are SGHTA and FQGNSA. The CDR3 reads CASSSRDTQYF. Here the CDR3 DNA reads TGTGCCAGCAGCTCACGAGATACGCAGTATTTT.

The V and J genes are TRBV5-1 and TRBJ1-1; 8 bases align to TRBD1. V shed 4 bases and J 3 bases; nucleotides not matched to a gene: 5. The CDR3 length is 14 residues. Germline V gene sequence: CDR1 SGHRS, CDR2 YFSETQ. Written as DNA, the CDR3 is TGCGCCAGCAGCCTACAGGGGGAGGACACTGAAGCTTTCTTT. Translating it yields CASSLQGEDTEAFF. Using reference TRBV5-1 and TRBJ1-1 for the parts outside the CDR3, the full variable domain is KAGVTQTPRYLIKTRGQQVTLSCSPISGHRSVSWYQQTPGQGLQFLFEYFSETQRNKGNFPGRFSGRQFSNSRSEMNVSTLELGDSALYLCASSLQGEDTEAFFGQGTRLTVV.

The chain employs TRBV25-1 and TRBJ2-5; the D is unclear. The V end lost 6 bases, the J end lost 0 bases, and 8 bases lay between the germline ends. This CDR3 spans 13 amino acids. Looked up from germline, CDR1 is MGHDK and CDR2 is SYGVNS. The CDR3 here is CASRLRYQETQYF. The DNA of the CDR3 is TGTGCCAGCAGGCTGAGGTACCAAGAGACCCAGTACTTC.

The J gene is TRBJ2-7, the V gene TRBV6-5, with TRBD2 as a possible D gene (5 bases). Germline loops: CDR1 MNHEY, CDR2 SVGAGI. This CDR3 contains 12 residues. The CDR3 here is CATRGDTYEQYF. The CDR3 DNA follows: TGTGCTACCCGGGGTGACACCTACGAGCAGTACTTC.

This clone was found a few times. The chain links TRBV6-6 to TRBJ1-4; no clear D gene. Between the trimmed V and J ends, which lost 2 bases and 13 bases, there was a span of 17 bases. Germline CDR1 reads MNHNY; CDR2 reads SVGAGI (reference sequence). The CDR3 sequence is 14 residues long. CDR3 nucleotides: TGTGCCAGCAGTTACCTAAGAGGAGAGGTGGGACTGTTTTTT. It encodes CASSYLRGEVGLFF.

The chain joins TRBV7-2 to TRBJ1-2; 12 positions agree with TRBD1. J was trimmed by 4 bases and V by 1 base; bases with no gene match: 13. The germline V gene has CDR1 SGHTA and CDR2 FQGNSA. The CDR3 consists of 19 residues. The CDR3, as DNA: TGTGCCAGCAGCTTAGTCTCCGGGACAGGGGGCGGTGGTAGCTATGGCTACACCTTC. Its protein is CASSLVSGTGGGGSYGYTF.

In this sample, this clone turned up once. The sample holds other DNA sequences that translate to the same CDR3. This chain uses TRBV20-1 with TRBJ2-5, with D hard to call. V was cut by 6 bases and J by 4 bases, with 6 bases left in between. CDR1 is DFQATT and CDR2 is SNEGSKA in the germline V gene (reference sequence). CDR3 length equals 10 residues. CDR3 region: CSAARETQYF. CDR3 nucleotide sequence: TGCAGTGCCGCAAGAGAGACCCAGTACTTC.

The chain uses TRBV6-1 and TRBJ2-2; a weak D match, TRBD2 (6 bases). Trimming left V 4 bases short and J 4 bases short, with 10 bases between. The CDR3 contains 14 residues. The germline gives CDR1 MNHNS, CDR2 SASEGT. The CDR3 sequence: CASSVDYTTGELFF. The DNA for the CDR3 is TGTGCCAGCAGTGTGGACTATACCACCGGGGAGCTGTTTTTT.

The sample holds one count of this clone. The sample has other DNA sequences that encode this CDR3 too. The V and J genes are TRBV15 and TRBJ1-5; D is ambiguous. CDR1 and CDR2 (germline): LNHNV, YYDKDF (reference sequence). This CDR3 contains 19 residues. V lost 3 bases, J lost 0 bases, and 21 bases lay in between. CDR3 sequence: CATSRTFMTAGYSNQPQHF. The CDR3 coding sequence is TGTGCCACCAGCAGGACCTTCATGACGGCAGGCTATAGCAATCAGCCCCAGCATTTT.

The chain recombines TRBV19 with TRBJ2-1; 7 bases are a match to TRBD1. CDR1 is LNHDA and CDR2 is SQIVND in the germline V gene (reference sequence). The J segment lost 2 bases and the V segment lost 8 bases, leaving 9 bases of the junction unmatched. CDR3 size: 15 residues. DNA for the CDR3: TGTGCCAGTGGACGAAGGACAGGTACCTACAATGAGCAGTTCTTC. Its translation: CASGRRTGTYNEQFF. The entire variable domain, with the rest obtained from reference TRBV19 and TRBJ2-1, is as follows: DGGITQSPKYLFRKEGQNVTLSCEQNLNHDAMYWYRQDPGQGLRLIYYSQIVNDFQKGDIAEGYSVSREKKESFPLTVTSAQKNPTAFYLCASGRRTGTYNEQFFGPGTRLTVL.

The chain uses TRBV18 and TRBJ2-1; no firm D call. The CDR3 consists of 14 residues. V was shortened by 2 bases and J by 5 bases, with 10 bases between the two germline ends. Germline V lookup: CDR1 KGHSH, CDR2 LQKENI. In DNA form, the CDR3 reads TGTGCCAGCTCACCAAAGGGTTTCCACAATGAGCAGTTCTTC. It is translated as CASSPKGFHNEQFF. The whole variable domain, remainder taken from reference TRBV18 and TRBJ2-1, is NAGVMQNPRHLVRRRGQEARLRCSPMKGHSHVYWYRQLPEEGLKFMVYLQKENIIDESGMPKERFSAEFPKEGPSILRIQQVVRGDSAAYFCASSPKGFHNEQFFGPGTRLTVL.

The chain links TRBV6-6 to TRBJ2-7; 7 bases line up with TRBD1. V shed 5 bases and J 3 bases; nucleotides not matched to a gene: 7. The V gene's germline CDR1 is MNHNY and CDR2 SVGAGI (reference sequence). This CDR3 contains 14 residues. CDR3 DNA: TGTGCCAGCAGTCTATGGACAGGAAGCTACGAGCAGTACTTC. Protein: CASSLWTGSYEQYF.

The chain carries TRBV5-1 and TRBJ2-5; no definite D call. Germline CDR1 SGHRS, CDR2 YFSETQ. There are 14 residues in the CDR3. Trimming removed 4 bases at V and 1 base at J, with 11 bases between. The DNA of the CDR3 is TGCGCCAGCAGCCTCCTAGGGTTCCAAGAGACCCAGTACTTC. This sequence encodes CASSLLGFQETQYF.

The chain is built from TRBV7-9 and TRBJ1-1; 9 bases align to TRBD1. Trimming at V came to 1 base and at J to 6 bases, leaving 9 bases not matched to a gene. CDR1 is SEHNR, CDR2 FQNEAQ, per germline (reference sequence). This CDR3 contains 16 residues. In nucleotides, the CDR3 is TGTGCCAGCAGCTTAGTTGTCGGACAGGGGTATCCTGAAGCTTTCTTT. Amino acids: CASSLVVGQGYPEAFF.

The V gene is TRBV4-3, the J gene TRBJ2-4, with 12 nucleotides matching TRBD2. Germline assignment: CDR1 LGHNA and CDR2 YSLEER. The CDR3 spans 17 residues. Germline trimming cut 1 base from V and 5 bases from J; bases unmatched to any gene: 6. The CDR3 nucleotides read TGCGCCAGCAGCCAAGGACTAGCGGGAGATTCGCAAAACATTCAGTACTTC. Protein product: CASSQGLAGDSQNIQYF.

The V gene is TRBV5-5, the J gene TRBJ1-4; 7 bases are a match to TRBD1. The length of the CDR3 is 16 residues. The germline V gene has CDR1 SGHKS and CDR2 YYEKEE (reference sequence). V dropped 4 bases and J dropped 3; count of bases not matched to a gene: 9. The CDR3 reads CASSVLGTASNEKLFF. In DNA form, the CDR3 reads TGTGCCAGCAGCGTCCTCGGGACAGCTTCTAATGAAAAACTGTTTTTT.

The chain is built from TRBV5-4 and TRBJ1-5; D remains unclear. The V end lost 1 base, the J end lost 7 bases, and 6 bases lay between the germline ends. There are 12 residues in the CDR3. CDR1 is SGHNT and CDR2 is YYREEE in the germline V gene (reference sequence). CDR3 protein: CASSLYGQPQHF. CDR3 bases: TGTGCCAGCAGCTTGTATGGGCAGCCCCAGCATTTT. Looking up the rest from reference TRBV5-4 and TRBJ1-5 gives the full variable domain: ETGVTQSPTHLIKTRGQQVTLRCSSQSGHNTVSWYQQALGQGPQFIFQYYREEENGRGNFPPRFSGLQFPNYSSELNVNALELDDSALYLCASSLYGQPQHFGDGTRLSIL.

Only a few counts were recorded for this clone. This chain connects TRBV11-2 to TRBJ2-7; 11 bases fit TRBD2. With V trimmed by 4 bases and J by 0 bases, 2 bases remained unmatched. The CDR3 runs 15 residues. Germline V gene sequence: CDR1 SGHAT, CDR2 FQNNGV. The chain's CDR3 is CASSSGTSGSYEQYF. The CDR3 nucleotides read TGTGCCAGCAGCTCCGGGACTAGCGGCTCCTACGAGCAGTACTTC.

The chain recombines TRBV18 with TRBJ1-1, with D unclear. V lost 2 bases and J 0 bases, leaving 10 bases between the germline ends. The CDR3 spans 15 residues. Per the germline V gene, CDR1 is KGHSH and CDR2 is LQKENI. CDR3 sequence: CASSPGQEMNTEAFF. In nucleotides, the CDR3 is TGTGCCAGCTCACCAGGGCAGGAAATGAACACTGAAGCTTTCTTT.

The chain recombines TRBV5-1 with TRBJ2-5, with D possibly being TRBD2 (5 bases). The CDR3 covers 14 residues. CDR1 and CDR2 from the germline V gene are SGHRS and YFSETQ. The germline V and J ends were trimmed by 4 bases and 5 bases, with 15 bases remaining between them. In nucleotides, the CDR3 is TGCGCCAGCAGCCCCCAAGGGATAGCGGAGACCCAGTACTTC. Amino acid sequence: CASSPQGIAETQYF. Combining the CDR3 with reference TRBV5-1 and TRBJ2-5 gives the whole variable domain KAGVTQTPRYLIKTRGQQVTLSCSPISGHRSVSWYQQTPGQGLQFLFEYFSETQRNKGNFPGRFSGRQFSNSRSEMNVSTLELGDSALYLCASSPQGIAETQYFGPGTRLLVL.

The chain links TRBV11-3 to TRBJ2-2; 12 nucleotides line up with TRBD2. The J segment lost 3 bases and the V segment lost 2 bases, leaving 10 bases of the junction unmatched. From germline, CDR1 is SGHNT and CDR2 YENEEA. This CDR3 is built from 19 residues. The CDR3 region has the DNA TGTGCCAGCAGCTTACGGGGGCTAGCGGGAGGGCCGCACACCGGGGAGCTGTTTTTT. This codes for CASSLRGLAGGPHTGELFF.

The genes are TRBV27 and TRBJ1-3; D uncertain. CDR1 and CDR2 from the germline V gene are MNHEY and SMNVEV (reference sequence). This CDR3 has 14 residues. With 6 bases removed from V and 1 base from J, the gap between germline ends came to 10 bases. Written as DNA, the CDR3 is TGTGCCAGCAGCAGTATCCGTTCTGGAAACACCATATATTTT. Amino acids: CASSSIRSGNTIYF.

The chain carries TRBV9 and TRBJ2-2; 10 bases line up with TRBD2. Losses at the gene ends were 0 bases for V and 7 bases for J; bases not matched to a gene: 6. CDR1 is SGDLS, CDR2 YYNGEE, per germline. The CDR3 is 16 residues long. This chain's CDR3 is CASSVVVAGGIGELFF. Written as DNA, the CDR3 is TGTGCCAGCAGCGTAGTGGTAGCGGGAGGTATCGGGGAGCTGTTTTTT.

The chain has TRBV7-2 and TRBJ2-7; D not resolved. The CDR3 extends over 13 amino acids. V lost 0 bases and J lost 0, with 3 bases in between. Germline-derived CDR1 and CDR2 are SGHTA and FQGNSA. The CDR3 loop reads CASSLASSYEQYF. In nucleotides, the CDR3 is TGTGCCAGCAGCTTAGCGTCCTCCTACGAGCAGTACTTC.

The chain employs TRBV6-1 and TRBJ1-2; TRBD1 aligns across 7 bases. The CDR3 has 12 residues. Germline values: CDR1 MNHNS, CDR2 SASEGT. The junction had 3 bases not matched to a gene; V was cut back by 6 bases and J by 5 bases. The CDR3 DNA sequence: TGTGCCAGCAGAACAGGGGAATATGGCTACACCTTC. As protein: CASRTGEYGYTF.

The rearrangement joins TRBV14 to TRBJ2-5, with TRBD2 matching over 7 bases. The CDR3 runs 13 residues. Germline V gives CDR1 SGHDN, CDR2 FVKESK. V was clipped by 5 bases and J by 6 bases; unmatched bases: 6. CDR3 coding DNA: TGTGCCAGCAGCACCCGACTAGCCCAGACCCAGTACTTC. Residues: CASSTRLAQTQYF.

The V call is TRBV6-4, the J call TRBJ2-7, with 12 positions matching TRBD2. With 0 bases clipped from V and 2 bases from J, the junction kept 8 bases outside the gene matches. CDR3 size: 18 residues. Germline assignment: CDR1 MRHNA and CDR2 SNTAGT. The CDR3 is CASSDSNRPSGRAYEQYF. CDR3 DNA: TGTGCCAGCAGTGACTCGAATCGGCCTAGCGGGAGGGCCTACGAGCAGTACTTC.